This T cell receptor beta chain was captured by sequencing in a study of T-cell reconstitution after alpha-beta-depleted transplantation in children. Germline loops: CDR1 KGHDR, CDR2 SFDVKD. The CDR3 spans 15 residues. V gave up 2 bases and J gave up 8 bases; unmatched junction bases: 7. Library preparation (for TCRbeta) was performed with unique molecular identifiers. TCRdb reanalysed the PCR reads using MiXCR and keeps one entry per CDR3 protein. The sample has hundreds of thousands of distinct CDR3 sequences; approximately 10% are singletons. This clonotype was counted between two and nine times. The chain links TRBV24-1 to TRBJ2-1; 8 positions agree with TRBD2. The source was PBMCs from the stem cell graft donor, collected from the stem cell graft. The receptor was derived from a human donor who donated a stem cell graft to a child with acute myeloid leukemia. The CDR3 region has the DNA TGTGCCACCAGTGATTCGAGCGGGGGAGAGGATGAGCAGTTCTTC. The encoded protein is CATSDSSGGEDEQFF.